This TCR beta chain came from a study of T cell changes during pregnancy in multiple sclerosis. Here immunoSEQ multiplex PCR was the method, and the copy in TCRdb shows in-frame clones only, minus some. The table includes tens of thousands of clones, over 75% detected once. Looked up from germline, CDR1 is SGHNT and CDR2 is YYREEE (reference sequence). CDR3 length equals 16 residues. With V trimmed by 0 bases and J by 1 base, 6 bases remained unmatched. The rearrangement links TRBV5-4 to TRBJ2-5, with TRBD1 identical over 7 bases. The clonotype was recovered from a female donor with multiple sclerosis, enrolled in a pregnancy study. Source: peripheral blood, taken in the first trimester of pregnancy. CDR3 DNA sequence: TGTGCCAGCAGCTTGGGGGGGACAGTAATCCAAGAGACCCAGTACTTC. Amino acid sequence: CASSLGGTVIQETQYF. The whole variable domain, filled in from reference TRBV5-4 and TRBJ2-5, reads ETGVTQSPTHLIKTRGQQVTLRCSSQSGHNTVSWYQQALGQGPQFIFQYYREEENGRGNFPPRFSGLQFPNYSSELNVNALELDDSALYLCASSLGGTVIQETQYFGPGTRLLVL.